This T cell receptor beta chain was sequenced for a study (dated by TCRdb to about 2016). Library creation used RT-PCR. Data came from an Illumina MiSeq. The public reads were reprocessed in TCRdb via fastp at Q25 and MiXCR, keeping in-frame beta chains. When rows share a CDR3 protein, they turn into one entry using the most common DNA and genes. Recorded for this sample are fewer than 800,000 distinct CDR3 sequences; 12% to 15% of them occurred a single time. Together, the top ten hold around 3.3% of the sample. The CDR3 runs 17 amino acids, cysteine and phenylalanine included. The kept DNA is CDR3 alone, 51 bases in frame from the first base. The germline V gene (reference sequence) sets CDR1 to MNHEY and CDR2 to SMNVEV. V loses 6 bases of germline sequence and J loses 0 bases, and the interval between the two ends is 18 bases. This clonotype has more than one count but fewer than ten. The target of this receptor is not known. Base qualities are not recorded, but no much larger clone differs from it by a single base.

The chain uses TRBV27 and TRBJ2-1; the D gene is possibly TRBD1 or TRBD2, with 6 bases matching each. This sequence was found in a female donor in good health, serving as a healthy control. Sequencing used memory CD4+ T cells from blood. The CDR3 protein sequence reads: CASSREGGSISYNEQFF. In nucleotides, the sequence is TGTGCCAGCAGCAGAGAGGGGGGTAGTATCTCCTACAATGAGCAGTTCTTC.